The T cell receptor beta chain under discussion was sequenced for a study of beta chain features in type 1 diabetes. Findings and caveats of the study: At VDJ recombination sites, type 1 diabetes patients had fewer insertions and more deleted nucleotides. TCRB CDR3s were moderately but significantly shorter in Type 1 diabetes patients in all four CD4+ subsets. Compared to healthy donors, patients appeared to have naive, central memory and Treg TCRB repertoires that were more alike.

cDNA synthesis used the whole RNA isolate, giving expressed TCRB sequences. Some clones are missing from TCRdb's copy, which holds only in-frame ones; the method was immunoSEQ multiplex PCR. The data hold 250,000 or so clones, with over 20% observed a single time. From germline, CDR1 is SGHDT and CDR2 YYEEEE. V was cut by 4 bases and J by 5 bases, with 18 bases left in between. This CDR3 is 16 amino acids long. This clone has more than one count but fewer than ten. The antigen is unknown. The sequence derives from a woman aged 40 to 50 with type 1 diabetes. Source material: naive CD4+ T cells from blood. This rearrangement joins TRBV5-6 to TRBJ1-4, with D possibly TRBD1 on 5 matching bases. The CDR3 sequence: CASSPSAGTGNEKLFF. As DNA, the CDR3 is TGTGCCAGCAGCCCCTCGGCGGGGACGGGGAATGAAAAACTGTTTTTT.